This TCR beta chain was found in a study of blood T cell repertoires in COVID-19. As for the study in general: The United States, Italy and Spain were the sources of the acute and convalescent COVID-19 samples.

Across about two dozen US areas, participants ranged in age from about 18 to 90 years. Clinical history reported by participants formed the basis on which cohorts were assigned. Germline V gene data show CDR1 as MGHDK and CDR2 as SYGVNS. V gave up 1 base and J gave up 4 bases; unmatched junction bases: 4. This CDR3 contains 15 residues. The authors' processing: Amplification from reference gene primers served as the basis for estimated nucleated cell counts. Sequencing used immunoSEQ multiplex PCR; TCRdb keeps in-frame clones, though not all of them. That table furnishes V, J and clone size, whereas the DNA furnished D and trimming. In the table there are 330,000 or so clones, about 90% of which are singletons.

The specimen was PBMCs or T cells enriched from blood (not recorded which). This TCR came from a woman in her 30s who had recovered from COVID-19. J is TRBJ1-1 and V is TRBV25-1, with 9 bases fitting TRBD1. CDR3 nucleotides: TGTGCCAGCAGTGAATTTCGACAGGGGGGCACTGAAGCTTTCTTT. Encoded protein: CASSEFRQGGTEAFF.